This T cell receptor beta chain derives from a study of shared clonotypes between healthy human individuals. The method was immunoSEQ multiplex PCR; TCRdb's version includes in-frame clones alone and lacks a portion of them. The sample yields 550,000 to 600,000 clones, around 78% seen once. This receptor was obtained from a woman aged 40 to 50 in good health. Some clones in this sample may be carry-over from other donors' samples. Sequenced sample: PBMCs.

DNA for the CDR3: TGCGCCAGCAGCCTTGGGGCCATCGGGGAGCTGTTTTTT. Its translation: CASSLGAIGELFF. This chain uses TRBV5-1 with TRBJ2-2; D may be TRBD1 (5 bases). Germline lookup yields CDR1 SGHRS and CDR2 YFSETQ. V gave up 4 bases and J gave up 7 bases, with 11 bases separating them. The CDR3 is 13 amino acids.